This T cell receptor (beta chain) was sequenced for a study of blood T cell repertoires in COVID-19. Study-wide context: Italy, Spain and the United States were the sources of the convalescent and acute COVID-19 samples. T cells, B-cell-depleted T cells, or PBMCs provided the cDNA or gDNA that served as material.

Original methodology: Amplification of reference gene primers provided the estimated nucleated cell counts. The method was immunoSEQ multiplex PCR; TCRdb's version includes in-frame clones alone and lacks a portion of them. V, J and clone size derive from that table, while D and trimming were established from the DNA sequence. The table includes 70,000 to 95,000 clones, more than 80% detected once. Germline V lookup: CDR1 MDHEN, CDR2 SYDVKM. This CDR3 is 15 amino acids long. V lost 5 bases to trimming and J lost 1 base; unmatched junction nucleotides: 7. The receptor was isolated from a human donor in a cohort sampled during active COVID-19. The V gene is TRBV28, the J gene TRBJ2-7, with 8 bases lining up with TRBD2. Sequences were obtained from peripheral blood. The CDR3 DNA reads TGTGCCAGCAGTGCCCCCGGGACTAGATCCTACGAGCAGTACTTC. As protein: CASSAPGTRSYEQYF.